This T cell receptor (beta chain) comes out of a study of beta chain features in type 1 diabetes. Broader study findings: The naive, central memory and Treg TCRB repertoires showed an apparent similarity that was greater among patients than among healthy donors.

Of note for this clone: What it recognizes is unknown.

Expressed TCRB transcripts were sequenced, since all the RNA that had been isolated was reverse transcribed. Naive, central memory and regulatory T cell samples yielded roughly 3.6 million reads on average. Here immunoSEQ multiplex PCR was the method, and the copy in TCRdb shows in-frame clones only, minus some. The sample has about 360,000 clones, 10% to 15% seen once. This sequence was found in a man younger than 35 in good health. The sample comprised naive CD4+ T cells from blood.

CDR3 loop: CASSLARENQPQHF. Written as DNA, the CDR3 is TGTGCCAGCAGCTTAGCTCGGGAAAATCAGCCCCAGCATTTT. This chain connects TRBV7-2 to TRBJ1-5; D remains unclear. The CDR3 totals 14 residues. The germline V gene has CDR1 SGHTA and CDR2 FQGNSA. V was pared by 0 bases and J by 4 bases, with 7 bases between. Together with reference TRBV7-2 and TRBJ1-5, the CDR3 gives the full variable domain: GAGVSQSPSNKVTEKGKDVELRCDPISGHTALYWYRQSLGQGLEFLIYFQGNSAPDKSGLPSDRFSAERTGGSVSTLTIQRTQQEDSAVYLCASSLARENQPQHFGDGTRLSIL.